These T cell receptor beta chains were read from a single sample in a study of blood T cell repertoires in COVID-19. Here immunoSEQ multiplex PCR was the method, and the copy in TCRdb shows in-frame clones only, minus some. The repertoire holds some 220,000 clones, with 85% as singletons. The material sequenced was peripheral blood. These receptors came from a woman aged 70-85 years with COVID-19, enrolled during active disease. The CDR3 runs from the conserved cysteine through the conserved F or W. A D gene is named only where the DNA matches it firmly. The listing skips clone size in some rows; elsewhere it reads once, few, many or a size class.

D: TRBD2
size: .
J: TRBJ2-5
V: TRBV2
DNA: TGTGCCAGCAGGGAGGGACTAGCGGAAGAGACCCAGTACTTC
CDR3: CASREGLAEETQYF

D: .
size: .
J: TRBJ1-1
V: TRBV11-3
DNA: TGTGCCAGCAGCACCGACGGAGGGAACACTGAAGCTTTCTTT
CDR3: CASSTDGGNTEAFF

D: .
size: .
J: TRBJ1-1
V: TRBV7-3
DNA: TGTGCCAGCAGCTCCTGGGACTACACTGAAGCTTTCTTT
CDR3: CASSSWDYTEAFF

D: .
size: few
J: TRBJ2-3
V: TRBV19
DNA: TGTGCCAGTAGTCCCGCGGGGAGGTCAGGAGATACGCAGTATTTT
CDR3: CASSPAGRSGDTQYF

D: .
size: .
J: TRBJ1-2
V: TRBV10-3
DNA: TGTGCCATCAGTGAGATCAGGGATGGCTACACCTTC
CDR3: CAISEIRDGYTF

D: TRBD1
size: .
J: TRBJ2-7
V: TRBV5-1
DNA: TGCGCCAGCAGCTTGGGGACAGGGGATCTCGAGCAGTACTTC
CDR3: CASSLGTGDLEQYF

D: .
size: .
J: TRBJ1-3
V: TRBV30
DNA: TGTGCCTGGGAGACAGGACCCGCTGGAAACACCATATATTTT
CDR3: CAWETGPAGNTIYF

D: TRBD2
size: .
J: TRBJ2-7
V: TRBV7-2
DNA: TGTGCCAGCAGCTTGATGACTAGCGGGGACGTTCTCTCCTACGAGCAGTACTTC
CDR3: CASSLMTSGDVLSYEQYF

D: TRBD2
size: .
J: TRBJ2-2
V: TRBV9
DNA: TGTGCCAGCAGCGTTGGGGGGGGTCCCAACACCGGGGAGCTGTTTTTT
CDR3: CASSVGGGPNTGELFF

D: TRBD1
size: .
J: TRBJ1-2
V: TRBV19
DNA: TGTGCCAGTAGTACCTACGGACAGGACCCCCGGGGCTACACCTTC
CDR3: CASSTYGQDPRGYTF

D: TRBD2
size: once
J: TRBJ2-1
V: TRBV19
DNA: TGTGCCAGTAGTCGCGGAGCGGGGGGGCCATACACAGATGAGCAGTTCTTC
CDR3: CASSRGAGGPYTDEQFF

D: TRBD1
size: few
J: TRBJ1-5
V: TRBV23-1
DNA: TGCGCCAGCAGTCAAGGACAGGTCAATCAGCCCCAGCATTTT
CDR3: CASSQGQVNQPQHF

D: .
size: .
J: TRBJ1-3
V: TRBV7-2
DNA: TGTGCCAGCAGCTTCGCGGATTCTGGAAACACCATATATTTT
CDR3: CASSFADSGNTIYF

D: .
size: .
J: TRBJ1-2
V: TRBV19
DNA: TGTGCCAGTACCGACAATCGAGCTAACTATGGCTACACCTTC
CDR3: CASTDNRANYGYTF

D: .
size: .
J: TRBJ2-1
V: TRBV5-1
DNA: TGCGCCAGCAGCACGACCTTCTCTGGCAGGGTCGATGAGCAGTTCTTC
CDR3: CASSTTFSGRVDEQFF

D: TRBD1
size: few
J: TRBJ1-1
V: TRBV9
DNA: TGTGCCAGCAGCCCAGGACAGGTGAACACTGAAGCTTTCTTT
CDR3: CASSPGQVNTEAFF

D: .
size: .
J: TRBJ1-1
V: TRBV29-1
DNA: TGCAGCGTTGAAGTCTTGGAGGGCGCTGAAGCTTTCTTT
CDR3: CSVEVLEGAEAFF

D: .
size: .
J: TRBJ1-2
V: TRBV6-5
DNA: TGTGCCAGCAGTTTGGGGCAGACAGACTATGGCTACACCTTC
CDR3: CASSLGQTDYGYTF

D: TRBD1
size: .
J: TRBJ1-1
V: TRBV11-3
DNA: TGTGCCAGCAGCATCCAACAGGGGCAGAACACTGAAGCTTTCTTT
CDR3: CASSIQQGQNTEAFF

D: .
size: .
J: TRBJ1-1
V: TRBV9
DNA: TGTGCCAGCAGCGTAGAAGTAGGGAGGAACACTGAAGCTTTCTTT
CDR3: CASSVEVGRNTEAFF

D: .
size: .
J: TRBJ1-1
V: TRBV5-1
DNA: TGCGCCAGCAGCTCCACGACAGGAGGGAACACTGAAGCTTTCTTT
CDR3: CASSSTTGGNTEAFF

D: TRBD1
size: .
J: TRBJ1-3
V: TRBV7-8
DNA: TGTGCCAGCAGCTTAAGGGGGCAGTCTGGAAACACCATATATTTT
CDR3: CASSLRGQSGNTIYF

D: TRBD2
size: .
J: TRBJ2-3
V: TRBV20-1
DNA: TGCAGTGCTAGTAGGGCTAGCGGATCCTCTAGCACAGATACGCAGTATTTT
CDR3: CSASRASGSSSTDTQYF

D: .
size: .
J: TRBJ2-7
V: TRBV30
DNA: TGTGCCTGGAGCAGAACCGAGCAGTACTTC
CDR3: CAWSRTEQYF

D: .
size: .
J: TRBJ1-1
V: TRBV29-1
DNA: TGCAGCGTTGAAGTGGCGGGGAACACTGAAGCTTTCTTT
CDR3: CSVEVAGNTEAFF

D: .
size: .
J: TRBJ1-5
V: TRBV6-2/TRBV6-3
DNA: TGTGCCAGCAGTTTCGGCAGGGCTATGGGCAATCAGCCCCAGCATTTT
CDR3: CASSFGRAMGNQPQHF

D: .
size: .
J: TRBJ1-2
V: TRBV3-1/TRBV3-2
DNA: TGTGCCAGCAGCCGAAAGGTTAGCAGGGGACATGGCTACACCTTC
CDR3: CASSRKVSRGHGYTF

D: .
size: .
J: TRBJ1-1
V: TRBV7-9
DNA: TGTGCCAGCAGCTTAGCGAGGGTGGCTGAAGCTTTCTTT
CDR3: CASSLARVAEAFF

D: .
size: .
J: TRBJ2-5
V: TRBV11-3
DNA: TGTGCCAGCAGCTTAGGCAGGGTTCAGACCCAGTACTTC
CDR3: CASSLGRVQTQYF

D: TRBD1
size: few
J: TRBJ1-4
V: TRBV5-1
DNA: TGCGCCAGCAGCTTGGTAGCAGGGGGTGAAAAACTGTTTTTT
CDR3: CASSLVAGGEKLFF

D: .
size: .
J: TRBJ1-1
V: TRBV29-1
DNA: TGCAGCGTTGGACGCGGGGGCGTCGGTGAAGCTTTCTTT
CDR3: CSVGRGGVGEAFF